This is a list of T cell receptor beta chains from one sample in a study of response to subunit inactivated influenza vaccine. TCRdb processed the RT-PCR reads anew with MiXCR; each CDR3 protein has one entry. The table records 650,000 to 800,000 distinct CDR3 sequences, roughly 18% of them present only once. Sequencing used PBMCs from blood, obtained 4 to 6 days after vaccination. These receptors originate from a man aged 50-59 years who received an inactivated influenza vaccine. Both conserved end residues are part of each CDR3. The D gene is left open where the match is weak. Clone size is given for some rows only: seen once, a few or many times, or a class if the clone is expanded.

clone_size	v_call	d_call	j_call	cdr3_nt	cdr3_aa
NA	TRBV27	TRBD2	TRBJ2-7	TGTGCCAGCAGGCCAGATAGCGGGAAAGTTAAGTACTTC	CASRPDSGKVKYF
few	TRBV20-1	NA	TRBJ2-7	TGCAGTGCTAGAGTGGGTATTTCCTACGAGCAGTACTTC	CSARVGISYEQYF
NA	TRBV7-9	NA	TRBJ2-3	TGTGCCAGCAGCCAGGGACGGCTCGTGGGGCCGACAGATACGCAGTATTTT	CASSQGRLVGPTDTQYF
few	TRBV5-1	TRBD1	TRBJ2-5	TGCGCCAGCACGGAACAGGGGGCGAGAGAGACCCAGTACTTC	CASTEQGARETQYF
few	TRBV7-8	TRBD2	TRBJ2-3	TGTGCCAGCAGCTTACGGCCAGCGGGACGCACAGATACGCAGTATTTT	CASSLRPAGRTDTQYF
NA	TRBV12-3/TRBV12-4	TRBD1	TRBJ1-1	TGTGCCAGCAGACCCCAGGGACAGGGGGAGGCTGAAGCTTTCTTT	CASRPQGQGEAEAFF
NA	TRBV14	NA	TRBJ2-2	TGTGCCAGCAGCCAAGCAGCCTTCGCCGGGGAGCTGTTTTTT	CASSQAAFAGELFF
few	TRBV6-2/TRBV6-3	NA	TRBJ1-2	TGTGCCAGCAGTTCCCCCCCTCCTTACGGGGCTCATGGCTACACCTTC	CASSSPPPYGAHGYTF
NA	TRBV12-3/TRBV12-4	NA	TRBJ1-3	TGTGCCAGCAGCCGTGGAGGTGCCATATATTTT	CASSRGGAIYF
few	TRBV20-1	NA	TRBJ2-5	TGCAGTGCCGATCAACGGGAGAAAGAGACCCAGTACTTC	CSADQREKETQYF
few	TRBV24-1	NA	TRBJ2-1	TGTGCCACCAGTGATCCAACGGACGGGAGCTCCTACAATGAGCAGTTCTTC	CATSDPTDGSSYNEQFF
NA	TRBV5-6	TRBD1	TRBJ2-3	TGTGCCAGCAGCTTGATTATGGACAGGCTAACAGATACGCAGTATTTT	CASSLIMDRLTDTQYF
few	TRBV20-1	TRBD1	TRBJ2-7	TGCAGTGCCCAGGGGGCTACTCTCCTCTCCTACGAGCAGTACTTC	CSAQGATLLSYEQYF
few	TRBV5-4	NA	TRBJ2-1	TGTGCCAGCAGCCGTACAGAAAGCTCCTACAATGAGCAGTTCTTC	CASSRTESSYNEQFF
few	TRBV5-6	TRBD2	TRBJ2-7	TGTGCCAGCAGCTTGGAAGCTCTGGCGGGAGGCTACGAGCAGTACTTC	CASSLEALAGGYEQYF
NA	TRBV20-1	NA	TRBJ2-5	TGCAGTGCTAGACTCAGTAACGTCCAAGAGACCCAGTACTTC	CSARLSNVQETQYF
NA	TRBV15	TRBD1	TRBJ2-5	TGTGCCACCAGCAGACCAACTACAGGGGTAGAGACCCAGTACTTC	CATSRPTTGVETQYF
few	TRBV20-1	TRBD1	TRBJ2-2	TGCAGTGCTAAACCGGGACAGGGACCCGGGGAGCTGTTTTTT	CSAKPGQGPGELFF
many	TRBV5-5	TRBD2	TRBJ2-3	TGTGCCAGCAGCTGGCTGAGCGGGGGGGCGGATACGCAGTATTTT	CASSWLSGGADTQYF
NA	TRBV6-1	TRBD1	TRBJ1-1	TGTGCCAGCAGTCTGAGACAGGGGATCGACACTGAAGCTTTCTTT	CASSLRQGIDTEAFF
few	TRBV20-1	TRBD2	TRBJ2-1	TGCAGTGCTAGCCAACCAACGGGGGGCTCCTACAATGAGCAGTTCTTC	CSASQPTGGSYNEQFF
few	TRBV7-2	NA	TRBJ2-2	TGTGCCAGCAGCCCCCGCATAAACGCCGGGGAGCTGTTTTTT	CASSPRINAGELFF
few	TRBV6-2/TRBV6-3	NA	TRBJ1-5	TGTGCCAGCAGTTATGGGGGCTCTGCTCAGCCCCAGCATTTT	CASSYGGSAQPQHF
NA	TRBV20-1	TRBD1	TRBJ1-4	TGCAGTGCTAGGGATCTAGACAGGGGGCGGGAAAAACTGTTTTTT	CSARDLDRGREKLFF